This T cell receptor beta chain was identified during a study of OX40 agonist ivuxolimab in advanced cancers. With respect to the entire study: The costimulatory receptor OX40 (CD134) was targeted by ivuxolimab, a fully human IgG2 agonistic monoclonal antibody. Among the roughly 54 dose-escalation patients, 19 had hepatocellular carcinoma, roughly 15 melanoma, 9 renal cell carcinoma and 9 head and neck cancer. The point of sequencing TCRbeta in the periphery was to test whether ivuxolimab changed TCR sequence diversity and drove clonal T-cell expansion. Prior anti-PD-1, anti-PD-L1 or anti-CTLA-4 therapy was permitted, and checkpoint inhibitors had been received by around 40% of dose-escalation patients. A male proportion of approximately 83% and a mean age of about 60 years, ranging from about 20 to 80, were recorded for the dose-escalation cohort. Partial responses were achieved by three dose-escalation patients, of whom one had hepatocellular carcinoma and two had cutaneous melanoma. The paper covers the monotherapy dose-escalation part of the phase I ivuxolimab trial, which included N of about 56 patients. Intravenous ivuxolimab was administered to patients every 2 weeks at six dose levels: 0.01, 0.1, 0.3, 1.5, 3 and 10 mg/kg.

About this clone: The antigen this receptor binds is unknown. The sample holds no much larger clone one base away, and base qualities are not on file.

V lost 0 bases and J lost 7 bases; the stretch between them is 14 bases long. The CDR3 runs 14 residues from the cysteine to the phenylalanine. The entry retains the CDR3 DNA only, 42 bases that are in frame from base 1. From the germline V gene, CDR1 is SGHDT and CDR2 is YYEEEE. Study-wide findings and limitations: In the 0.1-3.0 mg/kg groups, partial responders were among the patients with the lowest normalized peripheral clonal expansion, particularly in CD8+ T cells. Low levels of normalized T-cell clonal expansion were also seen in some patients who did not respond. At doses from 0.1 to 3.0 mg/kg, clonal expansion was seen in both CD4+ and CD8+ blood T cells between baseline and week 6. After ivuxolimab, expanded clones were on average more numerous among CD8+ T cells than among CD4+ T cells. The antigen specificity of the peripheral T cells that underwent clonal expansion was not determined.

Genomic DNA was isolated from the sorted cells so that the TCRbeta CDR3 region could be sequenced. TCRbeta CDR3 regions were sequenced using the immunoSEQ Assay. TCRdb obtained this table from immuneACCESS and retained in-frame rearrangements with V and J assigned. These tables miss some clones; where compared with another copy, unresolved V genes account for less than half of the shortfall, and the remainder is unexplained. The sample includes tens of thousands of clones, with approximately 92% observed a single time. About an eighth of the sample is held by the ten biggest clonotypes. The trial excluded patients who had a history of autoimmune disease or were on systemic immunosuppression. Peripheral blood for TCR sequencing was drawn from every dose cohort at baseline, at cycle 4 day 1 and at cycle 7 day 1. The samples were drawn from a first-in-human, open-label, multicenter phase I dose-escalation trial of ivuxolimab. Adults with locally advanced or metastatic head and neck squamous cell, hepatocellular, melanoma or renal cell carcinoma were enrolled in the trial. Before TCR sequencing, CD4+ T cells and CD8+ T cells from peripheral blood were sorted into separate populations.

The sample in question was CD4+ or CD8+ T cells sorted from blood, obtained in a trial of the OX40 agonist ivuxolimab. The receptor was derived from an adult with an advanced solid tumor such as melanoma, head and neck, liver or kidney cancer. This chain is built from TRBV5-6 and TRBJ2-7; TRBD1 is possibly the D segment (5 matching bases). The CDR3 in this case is CASSLGQRGREQYF. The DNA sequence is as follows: TGTGCCAGCAGCTTGGGACAGCGAGGTAGGGAGCAGTACTTC. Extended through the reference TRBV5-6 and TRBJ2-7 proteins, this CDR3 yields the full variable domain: DAGVTQSPTHLIKTRGQQVTLRCSPKSGHDTVSWYQQALGQGPQFIFQYYEEEERQRGNFPDRFSGHQFPNYSSELNVNALLLGDSALYLCASSLGQRGREQYFGPGTRLTVT.